Below, 25 T cell receptor beta chains from the same sample are listed, as sequenced in a study of blood T cell repertoires in COVID-19. Measured with immunoSEQ multiplex PCR; TCRdb has only the in-frame clones, and not every one. This table holds 180,000 or so clones, 80% to 85% found once. The sequenced sample was peripheral blood. The receptors here all came from a woman in her 70s with COVID-19, enrolled during active disease.

CDR3 in amino acids: CASSLSGGASGYTF. The CDR3, as DNA: TGTGCCAGCAGTTTATCAGGGGGCGCCTCTGGCTACACCTTC. This chain connects TRBV27 to TRBJ1-2; 7 bases are shared with TRBD1. The CDR3 runs to 14 residues. The V gene end was trimmed by 0 bases and the J gene end by 7 bases; junction bases not matched to a gene: 5. Germline CDR1 and CDR2: MNHEY and SMNVEV (reference sequence).

The chain recombines TRBV7-2 with TRBJ2-2, with 8 nucleotides matching TRBD1. This CDR3 is 17 amino acids long. V trimming: 3 bases; J trimming: 0 bases; junction bases outside the gene matches: 6. Per the germline V gene, CDR1 is SGHTA and CDR2 is FQGNSA. The CDR3 is CASSFTGGNANTGELFF. CDR3 sequence (DNA): TGTGCCAGCAGCTTCACAGGGGGGAATGCGAACACCGGGGAGCTGTTTTTT. Looking up the rest from reference TRBV7-2 and TRBJ2-2 gives the full variable domain: GAGVSQSPSNKVTEKGKDVELRCDPISGHTALYWYRQSLGQGLEFLIYFQGNSAPDKSGLPSDRFSAERTGGSVSTLTIQRTQQEDSAVYLCASSFTGGNANTGELFFGEGSRLTVL.

The chain uses TRBV28 and TRBJ2-1, with 11 bases matching TRBD2. The CDR3 is made up of 14 amino acids. V was pared by 3 bases and J by 14 bases, with 9 bases of the junction left unmatched. Looked up from germline, CDR1 is MDHEN and CDR2 is SYDVKM. The CDR3 nucleotides read TGTGCCAGCAGTTTTAAGCGACTAGCGGGATTTAAGTTCTTC. This encodes CASSFKRLAGFKFF.

The gene calls are TRBV20-1 and TRBJ1-1; the D is unclear. Germline V gene sequence: CDR1 DFQATT, CDR2 SNEGSKA (reference sequence). This CDR3 is 11 amino acids long. Between the trimmed V and J ends, which lost 1 base and 11 bases, there was a span of 11 bases. The CDR3 bases are TGCAGTGCTAGAGCAGAGGGTGGGGCTTTCTTT. Translated: CSARAEGGAFF.

The rearrangement uses TRBV6-1 and TRBJ2-3; 9 bases agree with TRBD1. The trim removed 4 bases at V and 5 bases at J, leaving 10 bases unmatched. This CDR3 has 16 residues. Looked up from germline, CDR1 is MNHNS and CDR2 is SASEGT. Here the CDR3 DNA reads TGTGCCAGCAGTGTAACTACAGGGGGCGGGGGAGATACGCAGTATTTT. Its protein product is CASSVTTGGGGDTQYF.

The gene calls are TRBV13 and TRBJ1-1; no clear D gene. Germline V gives CDR1 PRHDT, CDR2 FYEKMQ (reference sequence). The CDR3 has 13 amino acids. V was clipped by 5 bases and J by 0 bases, with 7 bases between them. The CDR3 loop reads CASSIFMNTEAFF. The CDR3 coding sequence is TGTGCCAGCAGCATATTTATGAACACTGAAGCTTTCTTT.

The J gene is TRBJ2-1, the V gene TRBV10-3; TRBD2 might be the D (5 bases). V lost 6 bases to trimming and J lost 5 bases, with 14 bases between them. CDR1 and CDR2 from the germline V gene are ENHRY and SYGVKD. The CDR3 covers 14 residues. The CDR3 DNA follows: TGTGCCATCAGGACCACACCGGGGAACAATGAGCAGTTCTTC. Protein: CAIRTTPGNNEQFF.

This clone was picked up one time. V and J are TRBV19 and TRBJ1-5; 8 bases line up with TRBD1. V trimming: 6 bases; J trimming: 4 bases; junction bases outside the gene matches: 8. The germline V gene has CDR1 LNHDA and CDR2 SQIVND (reference sequence). There are 15 residues in the CDR3. The CDR3 DNA follows: TGTGCCAGTAGCCCCACAGACAGGGGTAATCAGCCCCAGCATTTT. This encodes CASSPTDRGNQPQHF.

This sequence joins TRBV28 and TRBJ1-2; D is unresolved. CDR3 length equals 14 residues. Deletions cut 2 bases from V and 0 bases from J, with 7 bases between. CDR1 MDHEN and CDR2 SYDVKM come from the germline V gene. CDR3 nucleotides: TGTGCCAGCAGTTTAATTCCTACTAACTATGGCTACACCTTC. Protein sequence: CASSLIPTNYGYTF.

This chain uses TRBV25-1 with TRBJ1-5, with D unclear. Germline loops: CDR1 MGHDK, CDR2 SYGVNS. Trimming cost V 8 bases and J 4 bases, with 15 bases left between them. The CDR3 is 14 residues long. The chain's CDR3 is CASGGPVGNQPQHF. For the CDR3, the DNA is TGTGCCAGCGGAGGGCCGGTCGGGAATCAGCCCCAGCATTTT.

This clone turned up a few times. V is TRBV5-1 and J is TRBJ2-6; the D gene is possibly TRBD1 (5 bases). The CDR3 length is 16 residues. Trimming shortened V by 0 bases and J by 3 bases, and 10 bases separated the two germline ends. From germline, CDR1 is SGHRS and CDR2 YFSETQ. The CDR3: CASSLGQGGGANVLTF. The DNA for the CDR3 is TGCGCCAGCAGCTTGGGGCAGGGCGGTGGGGCCAACGTCCTGACTTTC.

This clone was counted at least ten times. V and J are TRBV27 and TRBJ2-1, with 7 bases that match TRBD1. The CDR3 totals 13 residues. Germline assignment: CDR1 MNHEY and CDR2 SMNVEV (reference sequence). The trim removed 6 bases at V and 4 bases at J, leaving 3 bases unmatched. The CDR3 loop reads CASRGQLYNEQFF. DNA for the CDR3: TGTGCCAGCAGGGGACAGCTTTACAATGAGCAGTTCTTC.

The chain is built from TRBV28 and TRBJ2-2; weak D call: TRBD2 (5 bases). The CDR3 has 16 residues. Germline assignment: CDR1 MDHEN and CDR2 SYDVKM. V lost 3 bases and J 1 base, leaving 12 bases between the germline ends. The CDR3 DNA sequence: TGTGCCAGCAGTTTCACCTGGAGGCGGAACACCGGGGAGCTGTTTTTT. Its translation is CASSFTWRRNTGELFF. Filled out from reference TRBV28 and TRBJ2-2, the complete variable domain reads DVKVTQSSRYLVKRTGEKVFLECVQDMDHENMFWYRQDPGLGLRLIYFSYDVKMKEKGDIPEGYSVSREKKERFSLILESASTNQTSMYLCASSFTWRRNTGELFFGEGSRLTVL.

The chain carries TRBV7-8 and TRBJ2-3; 8 nucleotides align to TRBD2. V was clipped by 5 bases and J by 2 bases; unmatched bases: 3. The CDR3 is 14 amino acids. Germline V gives CDR1 SGHVS, CDR2 FQNEAQ. The CDR3 region has the DNA TGTGCCAGCAGCCCCGGACTAGCCACAGATACGCAGTATTTT. Its translation: CASSPGLATDTQYF.

V usage is TRBV5-1 and J usage is TRBJ2-3; D unclear. Deletions cut 1 base from V and 6 bases from J, with 12 bases between. The CDR3 contains 14 residues. Germline lookup yields CDR1 SGHRS and CDR2 YFSETQ. The CDR3, as DNA: TGCGCCAGCAGCTTGCAGGTCGCGTCTGATACGCAGTATTTT. Its protein is CASSLQVASDTQYF.

The gene calls are TRBV28 and TRBJ2-7; TRBD2 is a possible D gene (6 bases). V lost 3 bases, J lost 4 bases, and 25 bases lay in between. Germline loops: CDR1 MDHEN, CDR2 SYDVKM. The CDR3 is 18 residues long. The CDR3 is CASSFSVGLGSLGYEQYF. For the CDR3, the DNA is TGTGCCAGCAGTTTTTCGGTAGGTCTCGGGAGCCTCGGGTACGAGCAGTACTTC.

In the case of this clone: The junction departs from the called germline gene at one end, perhaps through a read error. The genes are TRBV7-7 and TRBJ2-3, with D possibly TRBD2 on 5 matching bases. In germline, CDR1 is SSHAT, CDR2 FNYEAQ (reference sequence). The CDR3 sequence is 14 residues long. CDR3 nucleotides: TGTGCTAGCAGCAAGGGTCACGGGGCAGATACGCAGTATTTT. It encodes CASSKGHGADTQYF.

The J gene is TRBJ1-2, the V gene TRBV28, with D hard to call. The CDR3 is made up of 11 amino acids. Germline loops: CDR1 MDHEN, CDR2 SYDVKM. The V end was cut by 5 bases, the J end by 4 bases, with 5 bases between. For the CDR3, the DNA is TGTGCCAGCAGTGCCAGCTATGGCTACACCTTC. It translates to CASSASYGYTF.

The CDR3 is CATSDLIGGTDTQYF. The CDR3, as DNA: TGTGCCACCAGTGATTTAATAGGAGGCACAGATACGCAGTATTTT. This chain links TRBV24-1 with TRBJ2-3; D unclear. CDR1 and CDR2 from the germline V gene are KGHDR and SFDVKD. Trimming shortened V by 1 base and J by 1 base, and 8 bases separated the two germline ends. CDR3 size: 15 residues.

The CDR3 loop is CASSENRPYGEQFF. CDR3 DNA: TGTGCCAGCAGTGAAAATCGCCCATACGGTGAGCAGTTCTTC. The chain links TRBV6-1 to TRBJ2-1, with D hard to call. CDR3 size: 14 residues. V was pared by 2 bases and J by 9 bases, with 14 bases between. Germline V lookup: CDR1 MNHNS, CDR2 SASEGT.

The V call is TRBV2, the J call TRBJ2-1, with 7 bases matching TRBD2. The CDR3 runs to 14 residues. V shed 8 bases and J 3 bases; nucleotides not matched to a gene: 7. CDR1 and CDR2 (germline): SNHLY, FYNNEI. The CDR3 is CASDQRDFYNEQFF. The CDR3 nucleotides read TGTGCCAGCGATCAGCGGGATTTCTACAATGAGCAGTTCTTC.

Here the CDR3 DNA reads TGTGCCAGCAGCCCCTTAGCGGGTGTCGGCACTGAAGCTTTCTTT. This encodes CASSPLAGVGTEAFF. The genes are TRBV5-4 and TRBJ1-1; D is unresolved. The V end was cut by 4 bases, the J end by 4 bases, with 17 bases between. CDR1 SGHNT and CDR2 YYREEE come from the germline V gene (reference sequence). The CDR3 length is 15 residues.

The gene calls are TRBV7-9 and TRBJ2-5; no clear D. The CDR3 contains 15 residues. V shed 1 base and J shed 0 bases, with 9 bases lying between them. From germline, CDR1 is SEHNR and CDR2 FQNEAQ (reference sequence). The CDR3 DNA reads as TGTGCCAGCAGCTTAGTTTCAGGATACCAAGAGACCCAGTACTTC. Protein product: CASSLVSGYQETQYF.

The rearrangement uses TRBV18 and TRBJ2-7, with a tentative D call TRBD2 (6 bases). V lost 3 bases to trimming and J lost 0 bases, with 15 bases between them. The CDR3 loop spans 16 amino acids. Germline loops: CDR1 KGHSH, CDR2 LQKENI. The CDR3 here is CASSPMGGSSSYEQYV. CDR3 bases: TGTGCCAGCTCACCCATGGGGGGTTCAAGCTCCTACGAGCAGTACGTC.

The J gene is TRBJ2-7, the V gene TRBV5-1; TRBD2 agrees at 10 bases. J lost 3 bases, V lost 0 bases, and 12 bases had no gene match. CDR1 SGHRS and CDR2 YFSETQ come from the germline V gene. This CDR3 contains 18 residues. CDR3: CASSLAEGASGRIYEQYF. CDR3 coding DNA: TGCGCCAGCAGCTTGGCAGAGGGGGCTAGCGGGAGAATCTACGAGCAGTACTTC. Based on the CDR3 plus reference TRBV5-1 and TRBJ2-7, the full variable domain is KAGVTQTPRYLIKTRGQQVTLSCSPISGHRSVSWYQQTPGQGLQFLFEYFSETQRNKGNFPGRFSGRQFSNSRSEMNVSTLELGDSALYLCASSLAEGASGRIYEQYFGPGTRLTVT.